Listed below are T cell receptor beta chains from one sample, sequenced in a study. TCRdb re-called the 5' RACE reads with MiXCR, one entry per CDR3 protein. Among roughly 9,900 distinct CDR3 sequences, 17% were seen once, and the ten largest hold around 4%. What was sequenced was Tregs sorted from a lymph node. These receptor sequences come from a female donor with breast cancer. Both conserved end residues are part of each CDR3. The order of the fields is J gene, V gene, clone size, D gene, CDR3 protein, CDR3 DNA. D genes are given only for firm matches. A row's size may be missing; if present it is once, few, many or a size class.

TRBJ2-5	TRBV11-2	medium-sized	.	CASSSPAGEETQYF	TGTGCCAGCAGCTCCCCGGCAGGGGAAGAGACCCAGTACTTC
TRBJ2-6	TRBV24-1	.	TRBD1	CATSETPGTGDDVLTF	TGTGCCACCAGTGAGACTCCCGGGACAGGGGACGACGTCCTGACTTTC
TRBJ2-7	TRBV7-2	many	TRBD2	CASSSTKAGAYEQYF	TGTGCCAGCAGCTCAACGAAAGCGGGAGCCTACGAGCAGTACTTC
TRBJ1-2	TRBV19	medium-sized	.	CASSIGRFYGYTF	TGTGCCAGTAGTATCGGCAGGTTTTATGGCTACACCTTC
TRBJ1-1	TRBV20-1	many	.	CSARVSQTQMNTEAFF	TGCAGTGCTAGGGTCAGTCAGACCCAAATGAACACTGAAGCTTTCTTT
TRBJ1-2	TRBV5-1	medium-sized	.	CASNLQAATNYGYTF	TGCGCCAGCAACCTCCAGGCAGCTACTAACTATGGCTACACCTTC
TRBJ1-3	TRBV7-6	medium-sized	.	CASSLTGTTAGNTIYF	TGTGCCAGCAGCTTGACGGGGACAACTGCGGGAAACACCATATATTTT
TRBJ1-5	TRBV19	.	.	CASSIVGRNSNQPQHF	TGTGCCAGTAGTATAGTGGGCAGAAATAGCAATCAGCCCCAGCATTTT
TRBJ1-1	TRBV6-5	.	.	CASSYGSNTEAFF	TGTGCCAGCAGTTACGGCAGTAACACTGAAGCTTTCTTT
TRBJ1-5	TRBV19	few	TRBD1	CASSLDRGGNQPQHF	TGTGCCAGTAGCCTGGACAGGGGAGGTAATCAGCCCCAGCATTTT
TRBJ2-1	TRBV29-1	medium-sized	.	CSVDGTYNEQFF	TGCAGCGTCGACGGGACCTACAATGAGCAGTTCTTC
TRBJ2-1	TRBV7-2	many	TRBD2	CASTPGGASGKNEQFF	TGTGCCAGCACCCCCGGCGGGGCTAGCGGGAAGAATGAGCAGTTCTTC
TRBJ1-2	TRBV6-5	once	.	CASSYSGFSDYGYTF	TGTGCCAGCAGTTACTCGGGATTCTCTGACTATGGTTACACCTTC
TRBJ2-1	TRBV5-5	medium-sized	TRBD2	CASSYWTSLNEQFF	TGTGCCAGCAGCTACTGGACTAGCCTCAATGAGCAGTTCTTC
TRBJ1-2	TRBV6-6	medium-sized	.	CASSFSRAGTEGYTF	TGTGCCAGCAGTTTCTCGAGAGCCGGGACGGAGGGCTACACCTTC
TRBJ2-3	TRBV20-1	.	TRBD1	CSAISDRASTDTQYF	TGCAGTGCCATCTCGGACAGGGCTAGCACAGATACGCAGTATTTT
TRBJ2-1	TRBV4-3	.	TRBD2	CASSQDVAGVYNEQFF	TGCGCCAGCAGCCAAGACGTAGCGGGGGTCTACAATGAGCAGTTCTTC
TRBJ1-1	TRBV28	medium-sized	.	CASNRRNTEAFF	TGTGCCAGCAATAGAAGGAACACTGAAGCTTTCTTT
TRBJ2-3	TRBV5-1	medium-sized	.	CASLVDPGAGTDTQYF	TGCGCCAGCTTGGTCGACCCAGGGGCGGGCACAGATACGCAGTATTTT
TRBJ1-1	TRBV7-9	medium-sized	.	CASSLEGNTEAFF	TGTGCCAGCAGCTTAGAGGGGAACACTGAAGCTTTCTTT
TRBJ1-1	TRBV14	many	.	CASSLEGGWGTMNTEAFF	TGTGCCAGCAGCCTTGAAGGGGGGTGGGGCACCATGAACACTGAAGCTTTCTTT
TRBJ1-3	TRBV19	many	.	CASSMGQGNGNTIYF	TGTGCCAGTAGTATGGGACAAGGGAATGGAAACACCATATATTTT
TRBJ2-3	TRBV20-1	medium-sized	TRBD2	CSAKTSGRAGDTQYF	TGCAGTGCCAAGACTAGCGGGAGGGCCGGAGATACGCAGTATTTT
TRBJ1-4	TRBV3-1	many	.	CASSQGTVWEKLFF	TGTGCCAGCAGCCAAGGAACAGTGTGGGAAAAACTGTTTTTT